This is a list of T cell receptor beta chains from one sample in a study of shared clonotypes between healthy human individuals. This table comes from immunoSEQ multiplex PCR, and its TCRdb copy is limited to in-frame clones, with some not included. The repertoire includes roughly 2.5 million clones, approximately 92% of them detected once, and roughly 0.14% sits in the top ten. The sequenced material came from naive CD4+ T cells sorted from blood. These receptors came from a man in his late teens or twenties in good health. Both conserved end residues are part of each CDR3. D genes are given only for firm matches. The size entry is marked missing in some rows and otherwise reads once, few, many or a size class.

v_call: TRBV10-3; d_call: TRBD1; clone_size: -; j_call: TRBJ1-1; cdr3_nt: TGTGCCATCAGTGACGCACGACAGGGGGGGGAGGCTTTCTTT; cdr3_aa: CAISDARQGGEAFF
v_call: TRBV6-4; d_call: -; clone_size: -; j_call: TRBJ2-2; cdr3_nt: TGTGCCAGCCTCAATACTGACACCGGGGAGCTGTTTTTT; cdr3_aa: CASLNTDTGELFF
v_call: TRBV4-3; d_call: TRBD2; clone_size: -; j_call: TRBJ2-5; cdr3_nt: TGCGCCAGCAGCCAAGAGGGGGTAGCGGGAGGCTTGGAGACCCAGTACTTC; cdr3_aa: CASSQEGVAGGLETQYF
v_call: TRBV18; d_call: -; clone_size: -; j_call: TRBJ2-2; cdr3_nt: TGTGCCAGCTCACCGAGGACGGGGAACACCGGGGAGCTGTTTTTT; cdr3_aa: CASSPRTGNTGELFF
v_call: TRBV7-3; d_call: TRBD1; clone_size: -; j_call: TRBJ1-6; cdr3_nt: TGTGCCAGCAGCCAAGACAGGGGAGGTTCACCCCTCCACTTT; cdr3_aa: CASSQDRGGSPLHF
v_call: TRBV29-1; d_call: -; clone_size: -; j_call: TRBJ2-2; cdr3_nt: TGCAGCGTTTGGGTTGTCGCCGGGGAGCTGTTTTTT; cdr3_aa: CSVWVVAGELFF
v_call: TRBV7-2; d_call: TRBD1; clone_size: -; j_call: TRBJ2-3; cdr3_nt: TGTGCCAGCAGCGTCGGGACAGGGAAGGGAGATACGCAGTATTTT; cdr3_aa: CASSVGTGKGDTQYF
v_call: TRBV10-1; d_call: -; clone_size: -; j_call: TRBJ2-7; cdr3_nt: TGCGCCAGCAGTGAGTCAGGGTTTGGCGAGCAGTACTTC; cdr3_aa: CASSESGFGEQYF
v_call: TRBV9; d_call: -; clone_size: -; j_call: TRBJ2-7; cdr3_nt: TGTGCCAGCAGCGCTCAGGGTGTACGGCAGTACTTC; cdr3_aa: CASSAQGVRQYF
v_call: TRBV6-1; d_call: -; clone_size: -; j_call: TRBJ1-1; cdr3_nt: TGTGCCAGCAGCCCGGGACGCGAGATGAACACTGAAGCTTTCTTT; cdr3_aa: CASSPGREMNTEAFF
v_call: TRBV19; d_call: TRBD1; clone_size: -; j_call: TRBJ2-1; cdr3_nt: TGTGCCAGTAGAGCCAGGGGGTTCGATGTGGGCAATGAGCAGTTCTTC; cdr3_aa: CASRARGFDVGNEQFF
v_call: TRBV7-8; d_call: TRBD1; clone_size: once; j_call: TRBJ1-1; cdr3_nt: TGTGCCAGCAGCCTACGGGACAGAGTGAACACTGAAGCTTTCTTT; cdr3_aa: CASSLRDRVNTEAFF
v_call: TRBV5-6; d_call: -; clone_size: -; j_call: TRBJ2-1; cdr3_nt: TGTGCCAGCACCTGGTGGAGCAACTCCTACAATGAGCAGTTCTTC; cdr3_aa: CASTWWSNSYNEQFF
v_call: TRBV6-5; d_call: -; clone_size: -; j_call: TRBJ2-1; cdr3_nt: TGTGCCAGCGGACGTCCAGGTGCCCTTTACAATGAGCAGTTCTTC; cdr3_aa: CASGRPGALYNEQFF
v_call: TRBV15; d_call: TRBD1; clone_size: -; j_call: TRBJ2-7; cdr3_nt: TGTGCCACCAGCAGATACCCGGGACAGGGGAGCGAGCAGTACTTC; cdr3_aa: CATSRYPGQGSEQYF
v_call: TRBV6-6; d_call: -; clone_size: -; j_call: TRBJ2-7; cdr3_nt: TGTGCCAGCAGTTACATCCCGTCCTACGAGCAGTACTTC; cdr3_aa: CASSYIPSYEQYF
v_call: TRBV6-6; d_call: TRBD1; clone_size: -; j_call: TRBJ2-7; cdr3_nt: TGTGCCAGCAGTAAACCGACAGGGACCGTCGAGCAGTACTTC; cdr3_aa: CASSKPTGTVEQYF
v_call: TRBV19; d_call: -; clone_size: -; j_call: TRBJ1-6; cdr3_nt: TGTGCCAGTAGCACGACCGGGACGGTTAATTCACCCCTCCACTTT; cdr3_aa: CASSTTGTVNSPLHF
v_call: TRBV6-1; d_call: TRBD1; clone_size: few; j_call: TRBJ2-7; cdr3_nt: TGTGCCACCAAGGGACAGAGACGCTCCTACGAGCAGTACTTC; cdr3_aa: CATKGQRRSYEQYF
v_call: TRBV4-1; d_call: -; clone_size: -; j_call: TRBJ2-1; cdr3_nt: TGCGCCAGCAGCCAAGATTCCTCAGGGGCCTACAATGAGCAGTTCTTC; cdr3_aa: CASSQDSSGAYNEQFF